This T cell receptor (beta chain) is drawn from a study of control samples from healthy donors and cancer patients. Repertoires were generated with immunoSEQ multiplex PCR, while TCRdb's copy carries only in-frame clones and drops some. The sample records 95,000 to 150,000 clones, approximately 88% being singletons. Trimming at V came to 1 base and at J to 5 bases, leaving 7 bases not matched to a gene. Germline V gene sequence: CDR1 GTSNPN, CDR2 SVGIG (reference sequence). This CDR3 contains 14 residues. This TCR derives from a man between 45 and 60 years old in good health. The chain has TRBV30 and TRBJ2-5; 7 bases are shared with TRBD1. The sample was blood. This chain's CDR3 is CAWSEGGGYETQYF. CDR3 nucleotide sequence: TGTGCCTGGAGTGAAGGGGGCGGATACGAGACCCAGTACTTC.